The 18 T cell receptor beta chains given below trace back to one sample, sequenced in a study of Ad26.COV2.S vaccination and SARS-CoV-2 variants (dated by TCRdb to the early 2020s). Libraries were made using the immunoSEQ multiplex PCR assay. The clones in this table, taken by TCRdb from immuneACCESS, are in-frame only. Not every clone is retained; where verified, under half of the shortfall comes from an unresolved V gene, and the cause of the rest is unknown. The sample profile shows some 410,000 clones; roughly 90% of them were found once. Together, the top ten hold approximately 1.6% of the sample. This sample's treatment or condition label indicates: some 20 received Ad26.COV2.S at low or high dose, single or two shots; several received placebo; per-sample allocation not given. Repertoires of vaccine and placebo recipients were sequenced from samples taken on day 63 after the first injection.

This sample comprised peripheral blood, obtained in a trial of Ad26.COV2.S vaccine versus placebo. These receptors all stem from a person aged 18-65 years who received the Ad26.COV2.S COVID-19 vaccine or a placebo.

V and J are TRBV12-5 and TRBJ2-5; 9 bases align to TRBD1. V lost 0 bases and J lost 4; bases outside the gene matches: 3. Germline lookup yields CDR1 LGHNT and CDR2 FRNRAP. This CDR3 spans 15 amino acids. The CDR3 region has the DNA TGTGCTAGTGGTTTGGTAAGGACAGGGGCAGAGACCCAGTACTTC. Translation: CASGLVRTGAETQYF.

The sample holds one count of this clone. This chain joins TRBV30 and TRBJ2-7; TRBD2 matches at 11 bases. The CDR3 contains 19 residues. The J segment lost 3 bases and the V segment lost 4 bases, leaving 20 bases of the junction unmatched. Germline assignment: CDR1 GTSNPN and CDR2 SVGIG (reference sequence). Here the CDR3 reads CAWIPPLAGGRLGHYEQYF. Written as DNA, the CDR3 is TGTGCCTGGATCCCTCCCCTAGCGGGGGGCCGCCTAGGTCACTACGAGCAGTACTTC. Full variable domain (rest looked up from reference TRBV30 and TRBJ2-7): SQTIHQWPATLVQPVGSPLSLECTVEGTSNPNLYWYRQAAGRGLQLLFYSVGIGQISSEVPQNLSASRPQDRQFILSSKKLLLSDSGFYLCAWIPPLAGGRLGHYEQYFGPGTRLTVT.

V gene TRBV19 combines with J gene TRBJ2-1, with TRBD2 matching over 10 bases. The CDR3 is made up of 14 amino acids. With 6 bases clipped from V and 3 bases from J, the junction kept 2 bases outside the gene matches. Per germline, CDR1 LNHDA and CDR2 SQIVND (reference sequence). For the CDR3, the DNA is TGTGCCAGTAGGTGGACTAGCGGCTACAATGAGCAGTTCTTC. It codes for CASRWTSGYNEQFF.

The J gene is TRBJ1-1, the V gene TRBV7-2; D unresolved. The CDR3 has 14 amino acids. V lost 1 base and J 0 bases, leaving 6 bases between the germline ends. Germline CDR1 reads SGHTA; CDR2 reads FQGNSA. CDR3 nucleotide sequence: TGTGCCAGCAGCTTAGATGGATTGAACACTGAAGCTTTCTTT. As protein: CASSLDGLNTEAFF.

The chain combines TRBV20-1 with TRBJ1-4; D remains ambiguous. The CDR3 contains 13 residues. Trimming stripped 3 bases from V and 7 bases from J, with 12 bases between. Germline assignment: CDR1 DFQATT and CDR2 SNEGSKA (reference sequence). In DNA, the CDR3 is TGCAGTGCTAGTGCGGGGATCGGTGAAAAACTGTTTTTT. Translation gives CSASAGIGEKLFF.

This chain links TRBV6-5 with TRBJ2-4, with D possibly TRBD1 on 5 matching bases. V lost 6 bases, J lost 6 bases, and 12 bases lay in between. The CDR3 is 13 residues long. Germline CDR1 and CDR2: MNHEY and SVGAGI. The CDR3: CASRNQGANIQYF. The DNA of the CDR3 is TGTGCCAGCAGAAACCAGGGTGCAAACATTCAGTACTTC.

The V gene is TRBV19, the J gene TRBJ2-2, with D perhaps matching TRBD2 (6 bases). The germline V and J ends were trimmed by 5 bases and 5 bases, with 12 bases remaining between them. The CDR3 totals 14 residues. The V gene's germline CDR1 is LNHDA and CDR2 SQIVND (reference sequence). The CDR3 DNA reads TGTGCCAGTAGTCTGGTTGGGGGGACCGGGGAGCTGTTTTTT. Translated, it gives CASSLVGGTGELFF.

This chain links TRBV27 with TRBJ2-1; 9 nucleotides align to TRBD1. CDR3 length: 14 residues. The ends lost 5 bases at V and 4 bases at J; junction bases unmatched: 3. CDR1 and CDR2 from the germline V gene are MNHEY and SMNVEV (reference sequence). The CDR3 DNA reads as TGTGCCAGCAGTCGGGACAGGGCATACAATGAGCAGTTCTTC. It yields the protein CASSRDRAYNEQFF.

This clone was seen once. CDR3 DNA: TGCAGCGTTGACGGAGCAAACTATGGCTACACCTTC. It codes for CSVDGANYGYTF. The chain has TRBV29-1 and TRBJ1-2; unclear D gene. The CDR3 contains 12 residues. The germline V gene has CDR1 SQVTM and CDR2 ANQGSEA. Trimming cost V 3 bases and J 2 bases, with 7 bases left between them.

The chain carries TRBV27 and TRBJ2-1; possible D gene TRBD2, 5 bases. The V gene's germline CDR1 is MNHEY and CDR2 SMNVEV (reference sequence). V lost 5 bases and J 0 bases, leaving 11 bases between the germline ends. The CDR3 is 15 residues long. The CDR3 here is CASSLGGSSYNEQFF. The CDR3 DNA sequence: TGTGCCAGCAGTCTAGGAGGAAGCTCCTACAATGAGCAGTTCTTC.

The rearrangement uses TRBV7-8 and TRBJ1-5; 8 bases line up with TRBD1. The CDR3 contains 14 residues. V was pared by 4 bases and J by 3 bases, with 2 bases of the junction left unmatched. Germline V gives CDR1 SGHVS, CDR2 FQNEAQ. The CDR3 spells CASSSGGFNQPQHF. CDR3 sequence (DNA): TGTGCCAGCAGCTCAGGGGGCTTCAATCAGCCCCAGCATTTT.

Notes on this clone: Additional DNA sequences in this sample encode the identical CDR3. The chain is built from TRBV9 and TRBJ1-6; no clear D. Germline assignment: CDR1 SGDLS and CDR2 YYNGEE. This CDR3 has 14 residues. V was pared by 0 bases and J by 9 bases, with 10 bases between. CDR3 sequence reads: CASSVGTGGSPLHF. CDR3 bases: TGTGCCAGCAGCGTAGGCACGGGTGGTTCACCCCTCCACTTT.

A word on this clone: The same CDR3 arises from other DNA sequences in this sample as well. The chain couples TRBV5-1 to TRBJ2-5, with no clear D. Per germline, CDR1 SGHRS and CDR2 YFSETQ. The CDR3 has 11 residues. Trimming shortened V by 0 bases and J by 5 bases, and 2 bases separated the two germline ends. This CDR3 is CASSLDETQYF. The CDR3, as DNA: TGCGCCAGCAGCTTGGACGAGACCCAGTACTTC.

The chain carries TRBV11-3 and TRBJ2-3; D perhaps matches TRBD1 (5 bases). Deletions cut 0 bases from V and 1 base from J, with 5 bases between. CDR1 SGHNT and CDR2 YENEEA come from the germline V gene. There are 14 residues in the CDR3. DNA of the CDR3: TGTGCCAGCAGCTTAGAAGGGGGCACAGATACGCAGTATTTT. Amino acids: CASSLEGGTDTQYF. Drawing the rest from reference TRBV11-3 and TRBJ2-3, the complete variable domain is EAGVVQSPRYKIIEKKQPVAFWCNPISGHNTLYWYLQNLGQGPELLIRYENEEAVDDSQLPKDRFSAERLKGVDSTLKIQPAELGDSAVYLCASSLEGGTDTQYFGPGTRLTVL.

The CDR3 DNA sequence: TGCGCCAGCAGCCAAGATAGGGGTGAAGAAGGCTACACCTTC. Protein sequence: CASSQDRGEEGYTF. The chain joins TRBV4-3 to TRBJ1-2, with D perhaps TRBD1 (5 bases). CDR3 length: 14 residues. The V gene's germline CDR1 is LGHNA and CDR2 YSLEER. V was clipped by 0 bases and J by 8 bases, with 13 bases between them.

The CDR3 loop is CARAAQSTYEQYF. Written as DNA, the CDR3 is TGTGCCAGAGCGGCCCAGTCCACCTACGAGCAGTACTTC. The J gene is TRBJ2-7, the V gene TRBV9, with a tentative D call TRBD2 (5 bases). Germline V gives CDR1 SGDLS, CDR2 YYNGEE. Between the trimmed V and J ends, which lost 8 bases and 2 bases, there was a span of 14 bases. This CDR3 contains 13 residues.

This chain links TRBV4-3 with TRBJ1-4; no firm D call. The germline V gene encodes CDR1 LGHNA and CDR2 YSLEER. The V and J ends lost 0 bases and 3 bases respectively, with 11 bases between them. The CDR3 runs 16 residues. The CDR3 reads CASSQDSYGANEKLFF. Written as DNA, the CDR3 is TGCGCCAGCAGCCAAGATTCATACGGAGCTAATGAAAAACTGTTTTTT.

The chain employs TRBV19 and TRBJ2-2; TRBD1 aligns across 8 bases. V lost 4 bases to trimming and J lost 6 bases; unmatched junction nucleotides: 10. From germline, CDR1 is LNHDA and CDR2 SQIVND (reference sequence). The CDR3 extends over 16 amino acids. The CDR3 region is CASSTGRTGIPGELFF. The CDR3 nucleotides are TGTGCCAGTAGTACGGGCCGGACAGGGATACCCGGGGAGCTGTTTTTT. Based on the CDR3 plus reference TRBV19 and TRBJ2-2, the full variable domain is DGGITQSPKYLFRKEGQNVTLSCEQNLNHDAMYWYRQDPGQGLRLIYYSQIVNDFQKGDIAEGYSVSREKKESFPLTVTSAQKNPTAFYLCASSTGRTGIPGELFFGEGSRLTVL.